A single sample is the source of the 5 T cell receptor beta chains below, sequenced in a study of T cells after yellow fever vaccination. TCRdb analysed the 5' RACE reads with MiXCR anew, one entry per CDR3 protein. This sample has roughly 350,000 distinct CDR3 sequences, with approximately 4% found just once. The sample was PBMCs, taken 5 days after the yellow fever booster vaccination. The source is a man in his late teens or twenties who received the YFV17D yellow fever vaccine.

This clonotype was counted between two and nine times. The chain couples TRBV10-3 to TRBJ2-5; D may be TRBD2 (5 bases). CDR1 is ENHRY and CDR2 is SYGVKD in the germline V gene. Deletions cut 1 base from V and 6 bases from J, with 12 bases between. The CDR3 is 14 residues long. The CDR3 reads CAISELLAAKTQYF. The CDR3 DNA reads as TGTGCCATCAGTGAGTTGCTAGCAGCGAAGACCCAGTACTTC.

J is TRBJ2-5 and V is TRBV29-1, with 9 bases matching TRBD2. V was clipped by 1 base and J by 2 bases; unmatched bases: 2. The CDR3 runs to 14 residues. The germline V gene has CDR1 SQVTM and CDR2 ANQGSEA. The CDR3 is CSVEGLAVQETQYF. The CDR3 DNA follows: TGCAGCGTTGAAGGACTAGCGGTACAAGAGACCCAGTACTTC.

The V and J genes are TRBV29-1 and TRBJ2-1; no clear D gene. Germline lookup yields CDR1 SQVTM and CDR2 ANQGSEA. V was shortened by 8 bases and J by 5 bases, with 10 bases between the two germline ends. The CDR3 has 11 amino acids. CDR3 DNA sequence: TGCAGCTTTCCTGATGACAATGAGCAGTTCTTC. Protein: CSFPDDNEQFF.

This clonotype occurred a few times. This chain connects TRBV4-3 to TRBJ2-7; D not certain. The germline gives CDR1 LGHNA, CDR2 YSLEER. Trimming took 1 base from V and 12 from J, leaving 10 bases between them. The CDR3 has 11 residues. CDR3 sequence (DNA): TGCGCCAGCAGCCAAGTGGGATACCGGTACGTC. Translation: CASSQVGYRYV.

This clonotype was seen ten or more times. The chain is built from TRBV5-1 and TRBJ2-1; no definite D call. The CDR3 runs 16 residues. The germline CDR1 and CDR2 sequences are SGHRS and YFSETQ. Trimming pared 9 bases from V and 2 bases from J, leaving 21 bases between. This CDR3 is CATQAGNPGPYNEQFF. In DNA form, the CDR3 reads TGCGCCACCCAAGCAGGAAATCCAGGCCCCTACAATGAGCAGTTCTTC.